This T cell receptor beta chain is from a study of T cells in Graves' hyperthyroidism and ophthalmopathy. Germline trimming cut 4 bases from V and 7 bases from J; bases unmatched to any gene: 10. Germline V gene sequence: CDR1 SGHKS, CDR2 YYEKEE (reference sequence). The CDR3 covers 15 residues. Many counts were recorded for this clonotype. RNA transcripts were the template for amplifying TCR beta CDR3 regions. With the HTBI primer set, the TCR CDR3 went through a first round of RT-PCR. TCRdb re-derived calls from the multiplex PCR reads in MiXCR, one entry per CDR3 protein. Among roughly 600,000 distinct CDR3 sequences listed, 13% to 15% were seen once.

The sample taken for sequencing was blood. The origin of this receptor is a woman in her forties or fifties with Graves' ophthalmopathy. This sequence joins TRBV5-5 and TRBJ2-1, with 8 bases that match TRBD2. CDR3 sequence reads: CASSPISGVGNEQFF. CDR3 DNA sequence: TGTGCCAGCAGCCCGATTAGCGGGGTGGGAAATGAGCAGTTCTTC.